This T cell receptor (beta chain) was observed in a study of CD4+ T cells in melanoma. Study-level findings and limits: CD8+ T cell, macrophage and B cell function reportedly correlated with neoantigen-specific CD4+ T cells. In melanoma, neoantigen-specific CD4+ T cells reportedly differed in differentiation state.

CDR1 SGHTA and CDR2 FQGNSA come from the germline V gene. This CDR3 comprises 16 residues. With 4 bases clipped from V and 2 bases from J, the junction kept 7 bases outside the gene matches. Produced via immunoSEQ multiplex PCR; TCRdb's table is partial and in-frame only. The sample records roughly 12,000 clones, approximately 74% being singletons. On this clone itself: Its specificity is not known.

Sequencing used cells from a culture (not recorded whether cultured in vitro). The source is a human donor with melanoma. The V gene is TRBV7-2, the J gene TRBJ2-3; 9 bases align to TRBD2. As DNA, the CDR3 is TGTGCCAGCAGCTCTACAGCGGGGGGTTACACAGATACGCAGTATTTT. Protein: CASSSTAGGYTDTQYF.